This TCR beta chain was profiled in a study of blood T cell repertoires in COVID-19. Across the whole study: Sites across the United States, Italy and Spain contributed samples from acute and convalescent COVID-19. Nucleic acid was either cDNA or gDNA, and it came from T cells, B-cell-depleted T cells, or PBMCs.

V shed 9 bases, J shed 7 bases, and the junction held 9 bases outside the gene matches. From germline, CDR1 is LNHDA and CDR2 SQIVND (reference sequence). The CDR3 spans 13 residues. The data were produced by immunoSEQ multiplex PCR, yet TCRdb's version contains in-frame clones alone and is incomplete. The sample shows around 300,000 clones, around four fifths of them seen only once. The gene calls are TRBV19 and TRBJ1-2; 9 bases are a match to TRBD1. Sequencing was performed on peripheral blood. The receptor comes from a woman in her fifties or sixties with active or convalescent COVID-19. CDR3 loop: CASGVQGASGYTF. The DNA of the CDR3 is TGTGCCAGCGGAGTACAGGGGGCGTCTGGCTACACCTTC.